This is a list of T cell receptor beta chains from one sample in a study of blood T cells in healthy people across ages. TCRdb fed the 5' RACE reads into MiXCR, producing one record per CDR3 protein. Here the sample spans 500,000 to 700,000 distinct CDR3 sequences, around 31% being singletons. Sequenced material: blood. These TCRs come from a woman aged 80 or older in good health. The CDR3 runs from the conserved cysteine through the conserved F or W. A D gene is named only where the DNA matches it firmly.

TRBV30	13	TRBJ1-1	-	CAWSVRGVTEAFF
TRBV30	12	TRBJ2-1	-	CAWGLWSGEQFF
TRBV3-1	16	-	TRBD2	CASSQDLAGGWETQYF
TRBV30	14	TRBJ1-1	-	CAWSRQTPNTEAFF
TRBV27	14	TRBJ1-6	TRBD1	CASSPGTADSPLHF
TRBV7-8	14	TRBJ1-4	-	CASSLDPGDEKLFF
TRBV9	16	TRBJ2-3	TRBD2	CASSTNSGGDTDTQYF
TRBV5-1	16	TRBJ2-3	TRBD2	CASSLEGAREADTQYF
TRBV5-1	14	TRBJ2-7	-	CASSLMQLSYEQYF
TRBV9	16	TRBJ2-2	-	CASSGGGGPDTGELFF
TRBV6-2/TRBV6-3	15	-	TRBD2	CASSYWTSGSYEQYF
TRBV29-1	12	TRBJ2-1	-	CSGRRIDNEQFF
TRBV30	13	TRBJ2-2	-	CAWGVSGAGELFF
TRBV10-2	14	TRBJ1-2	-	CASSLTGYDYGYTF
TRBV7-2	16	TRBJ1-2	-	CAGSPMDVRGSYGYTF